This T cell receptor (beta chain) was observed in a study of healthy donors' naive CD4 and CD8 T cells. Starting from roughly 0.45 ug of total RNA, TCR libraries were made with linear amplification. TCRdb re-called the reads with MiXCR, one entry per CDR3 protein. The sample gives approximately 180,000 distinct CDR3 sequences, around three quarters of which show up once; roughly 2.4% is in the top ten. The CDR3 is made up of 15 amino acids. J was trimmed by 7 bases and V by 4 bases; bases with no gene match: 10. Germline-derived CDR1 and CDR2 are LNHDA and SQIVND (reference sequence). V gene TRBV19 combines with J gene TRBJ1-5, with 7 nucleotides matching TRBD1. Source material: naive CD4+ and CD8+ T cells sorted from blood, pooled from several donors. This clonotype was obtained from a pool of human donors in good health; the sample pools cells from several healthy donors. The CDR3 is CASSRDRAIRQPQHF. CDR3 nucleotides: TGTGCCAGTAGTAGAGACAGGGCGATTAGGCAGCCCCAGCATTTT.